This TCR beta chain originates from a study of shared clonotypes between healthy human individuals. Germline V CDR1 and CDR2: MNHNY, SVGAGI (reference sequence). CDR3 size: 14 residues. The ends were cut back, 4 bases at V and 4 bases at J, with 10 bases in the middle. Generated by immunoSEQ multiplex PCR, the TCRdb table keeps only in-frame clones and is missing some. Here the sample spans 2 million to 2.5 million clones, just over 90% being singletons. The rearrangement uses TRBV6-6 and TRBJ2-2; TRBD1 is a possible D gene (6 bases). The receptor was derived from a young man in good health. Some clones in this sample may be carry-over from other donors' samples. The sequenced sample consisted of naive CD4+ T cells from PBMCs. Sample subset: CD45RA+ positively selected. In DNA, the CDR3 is TGTGCCAGCAGTTCCCTGACAGGCACCGGGGAGCTGTTTTTT. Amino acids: CASSSLTGTGELFF.